This T cell receptor (beta chain) was observed in a study of blood T cell repertoires in COVID-19. The protocol was immunoSEQ multiplex PCR, while the TCRdb copy is restricted to in-frame clones and leaves out a portion. The data show roughly 70,000 clones, with around nine tenths seen just once and roughly 28% held by the top ten. Germline V CDR1 and CDR2: WSHSY, SAAADI. CDR3 length equals 13 residues. V lost 5 bases and J 1 base, leaving 7 bases between the germline ends. This sequence was found in a woman aged 80 or over with active or convalescent COVID-19. Sequenced: peripheral blood. This sequence joins TRBV10-2 and TRBJ2-3; a possible D gene is TRBD1 (6 bases). CDR3 sequence (DNA): TGCGCCAGCAGTCGACAGGGCACAGATACGCAGTATTTT. This encodes CASSRQGTDTQYF.